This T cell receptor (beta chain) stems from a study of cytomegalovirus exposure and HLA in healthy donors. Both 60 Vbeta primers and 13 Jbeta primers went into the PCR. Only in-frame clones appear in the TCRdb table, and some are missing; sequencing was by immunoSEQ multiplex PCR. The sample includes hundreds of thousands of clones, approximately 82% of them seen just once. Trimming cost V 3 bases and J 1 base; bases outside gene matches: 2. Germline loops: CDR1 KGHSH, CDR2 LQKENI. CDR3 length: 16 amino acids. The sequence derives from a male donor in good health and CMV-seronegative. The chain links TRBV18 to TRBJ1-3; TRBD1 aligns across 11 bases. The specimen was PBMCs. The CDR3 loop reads CASSPGQGASGNTIYF. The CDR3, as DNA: TGTGCCAGCTCACCCGGACAGGGGGCATCTGGAAACACCATATATTTT.